What follows are 19 T cell receptor beta chains derived from one specimen sequenced in a study of CD8 T cells in ankylosing spondylitis (dated 2017 in TCRdb). The library was produced with 5' RACE. TCRdb shows the sequencer as Illumina HiSeq 2500. TCRdb ran its own pipeline on the public reads, namely fastp trimming at Q25 and MiXCR clone calling, and kept in-frame beta chains. All rows with the same CDR3 protein become a single entry with the most common DNA and genes. This sample has 300,000 to 400,000 distinct CDR3 sequences in its table, and approximately 22% of those were observed once. The ten biggest clones cover approximately 14% of the sample. The sequenced sample was blood, either unsorted or a sorted T cell fraction (not recorded which). All receptors come from a male donor with ankylosing spondylitis or in good health (not recorded which).

The CDR3 coding sequence is TGTGCCAGCAGTCCCCCGCCAGATGAGACCCAGTACTTC. This encodes CASSPPPDETQYF. The chain links TRBV7-9 to TRBJ2-5; D call uncertain. This CDR3 is built from 13 residues. V was cut by 6 bases and J by 5 bases, with 13 bases left in between. CDR1 and CDR2 from the germline V gene are SEHNR and FQNEAQ (reference sequence).

The CDR3: CASRDREVLSGELFF. CDR3 coding DNA: TGTGCCAGCAGGGACAGGGAGGTTTTATCCGGGGAGCTGTTTTTT. The rearrangement uses TRBV28 and TRBJ2-2; TRBD1 agrees at 8 bases. The CDR3 contains 15 residues. V lost 6 bases and J lost 6; bases outside the gene matches: 9. Per germline, CDR1 MDHEN and CDR2 SYDVKM. The variable domain in full, completed from reference TRBV28 and TRBJ2-2, reads DVKVTQSSRYLVKRTGEKVFLECVQDMDHENMFWYRQDPGLGLRLIYFSYDVKMKEKGDIPEGYSVSREKKERFSLILESASTNQTSMYLCASRDREVLSGELFFGEGSRLTVL.

The genes are TRBV14 and TRBJ1-1, with D possibly TRBD1 on 6 matching bases. The germline V gene has CDR1 SGHDN and CDR2 FVKESK. The V and J ends lost 1 base and 6 bases respectively, with 12 bases between them. The CDR3 has 14 amino acids. The CDR3 sequence: CASSQVGGGAEAFF. CDR3 sequence (DNA): TGTGCCAGCAGCCAAGTCGGGGGCGGCGCTGAAGCTTTCTTT.

The chain uses TRBV6-5 and TRBJ2-3; TRBD2 matches 7 bases. Looked up from germline, CDR1 is MNHEY and CDR2 is SVGAGI. J lost 4 bases, V lost 0 bases, and 1 base had no gene match. CDR3 length equals 14 residues. The CDR3 is CASSYSTSADTQYF. The CDR3, as DNA: TGTGCCAGCAGTTACTCCACTAGCGCAGATACGCAGTATTTT.

The table lists this clonotype with a few counts. The V and J genes are TRBV10-3 and TRBJ1-1; TRBD1 might be the D (6 bases). V lost 2 bases and J lost 5, with 9 bases in between. There are 13 residues in the CDR3. Germline V gives CDR1 ENHRY, CDR2 SYGVKD. The CDR3: CAISETGLTEAFF. In DNA, the CDR3 is TGTGCCATCAGTGAGACAGGGTTGACTGAAGCTTTCTTT.

This clonotype was seen more than once but under ten times. This chain links TRBV3-1 with TRBJ2-5; weak D call: TRBD1 (6 bases). The germline gives CDR1 LGHDT, CDR2 YNNKEL (reference sequence). Trimming left V 4 bases short and J 8 bases short, with 14 bases between. The CDR3 loop spans 13 amino acids. This CDR3 reads CASSRGQLSTQYF. DNA for the CDR3: TGTGCCAGCAGCCGAGGACAGCTCAGTACCCAGTACTTC.

The chain has TRBV5-5 and TRBJ2-7, with D possibly being TRBD2 (5 bases). The CDR3 is made up of 13 amino acids. CDR1 is SGHKS, CDR2 YYEKEE, per germline (reference sequence). V was shortened by 4 bases and J by 5 bases, with 13 bases between the two germline ends. CDR3 region: CASSLTSFHEQYF. The CDR3 DNA sequence: TGTGCCAGCAGCCTAACTAGTTTCCACGAGCAGTACTTC.

There are a few counts of this clonotype. The CDR3 nucleotides read TGTGCCAGCACCGAGGGACTAGCGGGCTCCTACGAGCAGTACTTC. Amino acid sequence: CASTEGLAGSYEQYF. The gene calls are TRBV12-3 or TRBV12-4 and TRBJ2-7; 12 nucleotides line up with TRBD2. The CDR3 runs to 15 residues. The trim removed 7 bases at V and 0 bases at J, leaving 4 bases unmatched.

The V gene is TRBV29-1, the J gene TRBJ2-7; D might be TRBD2 (5 bases). This CDR3 has 11 amino acids. V gave up 6 bases and J gave up 7 bases, with 13 bases separating them. In germline, CDR1 is SQVTM, CDR2 ANQGSEA. CDR3 loop: CSVRTSGEQYF. The CDR3 DNA follows: TGCAGCGTACGAACGTCGGGGGAGCAGTACTTC.

The rearrangement uses TRBV9 and TRBJ2-7; TRBD2 might be the D (5 bases). Germline-derived CDR1 and CDR2 are SGDLS and YYNGEE. Trimming cost V 0 bases and J 5 bases, with 9 bases left between them. The CDR3 has 13 residues. CDR3 sequence (DNA): TGTGCCAGCAGCGTAGTATCGGAGGACGAGCAGTACTTC. Protein sequence: CASSVVSEDEQYF.

J is TRBJ2-1 and V is TRBV7-2, with D perhaps matching TRBD2 (6 bases). Germline V gene sequence: CDR1 SGHTA, CDR2 FQGNSA. V dropped 5 bases and J dropped 5 bases, with 13 bases sitting between them. The CDR3 runs to 14 residues. CDR3 region: CASSPTPGDNEQFF. The DNA of the CDR3 is TGTGCCAGCAGCCCCACTCCGGGGGACAATGAGCAGTTCTTC. Looking up the rest from reference TRBV7-2 and TRBJ2-1 gives the full variable domain: GAGVSQSPSNKVTEKGKDVELRCDPISGHTALYWYRQSLGQGLEFLIYFQGNSAPDKSGLPSDRFSAERTGGSVSTLTIQRTQQEDSAVYLCASSPTPGDNEQFFGPGTRLTVL.

The rearrangement joins TRBV27 to TRBJ2-1; 10 bases align to TRBD1. Germline CDR1 and CDR2: MNHEY and SMNVEV (reference sequence). This CDR3 region has 15 residues. V shed 4 bases and J 12 bases; nucleotides not matched to a gene: 12. CDR3 nucleotide sequence: TGTGCCAGCAGTTGGGGGACAGGGGATCCTACAGGGCAGTTCTTC. Its translation: CASSWGTGDPTGQFF.

The J gene is TRBJ2-1, the V gene TRBV7-3, with D perhaps assigned TRBD1 or TRBD2 (6 bases each). The germline V gene has CDR1 SGHTA and CDR2 FQGTGA. The CDR3 spans 16 residues. V was shortened by 3 bases and J by 9 bases, with 21 bases between the two germline ends. This CDR3 is CASSLVSLGPGAEQFF. CDR3 coding DNA: TGTGCCAGCAGCTTGGTTTCGTTGGGGCCGGGGGCTGAGCAGTTCTTC.

The V call is TRBV7-8, the J call TRBJ2-3; 10 nucleotides line up with TRBD2. The germline V gene encodes CDR1 SGHVS and CDR2 FQNEAQ. V shed 5 bases, J shed 4 bases, and the junction held 6 bases outside the gene matches. CDR3 length equals 15 residues. This CDR3 is CASSQRLAGPDTQYF. CDR3 sequence (DNA): TGTGCCAGCAGCCAACGACTAGCGGGCCCAGATACGCAGTATTTT.

The table lists this clonotype with a few counts. The J gene is TRBJ2-7, the V gene TRBV20-1; 11 bases line up with TRBD1. The CDR3 is 17 residues long. V was clipped by 1 base and J by 1 base; unmatched bases: 9. Germline assignment: CDR1 DFQATT and CDR2 SNEGSKA (reference sequence). CDR3 residues: CSARVSRDRGISYEQYF. CDR3 coding DNA: TGCAGTGCTAGAGTGAGCCGGGACAGGGGGATTTCCTACGAGCAGTACTTC.

This clonotype was found a few times. The CDR3, as DNA: TGCAGTGCTAGAGATTTACAGGAGTCCTACAATGAGCAGTTCTTC. It is translated as CSARDLQESYNEQFF. This sequence joins TRBV20-1 and TRBJ2-1; tentatively, D is TRBD1 (5 bases). The germline V gene has CDR1 DFQATT and CDR2 SNEGSKA (reference sequence). The CDR3 has 15 amino acids. The V end lost 0 bases, the J end lost 1 base, and 10 bases lay between the germline ends.

The CDR3 DNA sequence: TGCGGGGACTGGAGCCAGGGGGCGACGAACACCGGGGAGCTGTTTTTT. This sequence encodes CGDWSQGATNTGELFF. V gene TRBV29-1 combines with J gene TRBJ2-2, with TRBD1 identical over 8 bases. The CDR3 length is 16 residues. CDR1 is SQVTM, CDR2 ANQGSEA, per germline.

The V gene is TRBV30, the J gene TRBJ2-1; no definite D call. CDR3 length equals 14 residues. The V gene lost 5 bases and the J gene lost 6 bases, with 17 bases spanning the gap. Germline V gives CDR1 GTSNPN, CDR2 SVGIG (reference sequence). CDR3 sequence (DNA): TGTGCCTGGGATGACCGGCCTTTGTTCAATGAGCAGTTCTTC. Translating it yields CAWDDRPLFNEQFF. Full variable domain (remainder filled in from reference TRBV30 and TRBJ2-1): SQTIHQWPATLVQPVGSPLSLECTVEGTSNPNLYWYRQAAGRGLQLLFYSVGIGQISSEVPQNLSASRPQDRQFILSSKKLLLSDSGFYLCAWDDRPLFNEQFFGPGTRLTVL.

The V and J genes are TRBV2 and TRBJ2-1; 7 nucleotides line up with TRBD1. The CDR3 extends over 13 amino acids. V shed 11 bases, J shed 9 bases, and the junction held 13 bases outside the gene matches. The V gene's germline CDR1 is SNHLY and CDR2 FYNNEI. In nucleotides, the CDR3 is TGTGCCTTCCCAGCGTTGGCAGGGGGTGAGCAGTTCTTC. Its translation is CAFPALAGGEQFF. The full variable domain, completed using reference TRBV2 and TRBJ2-1, is EPEVTQTPSHQVTQMGQEVILRCVPISNHLYFYWYRQILGQKVEFLVSFYNNEISEKSEIFDDQFSVERPDGSNFTLKIRSTKLEDSAMYFCAFPALAGGEQFFGPGTRLTVL.